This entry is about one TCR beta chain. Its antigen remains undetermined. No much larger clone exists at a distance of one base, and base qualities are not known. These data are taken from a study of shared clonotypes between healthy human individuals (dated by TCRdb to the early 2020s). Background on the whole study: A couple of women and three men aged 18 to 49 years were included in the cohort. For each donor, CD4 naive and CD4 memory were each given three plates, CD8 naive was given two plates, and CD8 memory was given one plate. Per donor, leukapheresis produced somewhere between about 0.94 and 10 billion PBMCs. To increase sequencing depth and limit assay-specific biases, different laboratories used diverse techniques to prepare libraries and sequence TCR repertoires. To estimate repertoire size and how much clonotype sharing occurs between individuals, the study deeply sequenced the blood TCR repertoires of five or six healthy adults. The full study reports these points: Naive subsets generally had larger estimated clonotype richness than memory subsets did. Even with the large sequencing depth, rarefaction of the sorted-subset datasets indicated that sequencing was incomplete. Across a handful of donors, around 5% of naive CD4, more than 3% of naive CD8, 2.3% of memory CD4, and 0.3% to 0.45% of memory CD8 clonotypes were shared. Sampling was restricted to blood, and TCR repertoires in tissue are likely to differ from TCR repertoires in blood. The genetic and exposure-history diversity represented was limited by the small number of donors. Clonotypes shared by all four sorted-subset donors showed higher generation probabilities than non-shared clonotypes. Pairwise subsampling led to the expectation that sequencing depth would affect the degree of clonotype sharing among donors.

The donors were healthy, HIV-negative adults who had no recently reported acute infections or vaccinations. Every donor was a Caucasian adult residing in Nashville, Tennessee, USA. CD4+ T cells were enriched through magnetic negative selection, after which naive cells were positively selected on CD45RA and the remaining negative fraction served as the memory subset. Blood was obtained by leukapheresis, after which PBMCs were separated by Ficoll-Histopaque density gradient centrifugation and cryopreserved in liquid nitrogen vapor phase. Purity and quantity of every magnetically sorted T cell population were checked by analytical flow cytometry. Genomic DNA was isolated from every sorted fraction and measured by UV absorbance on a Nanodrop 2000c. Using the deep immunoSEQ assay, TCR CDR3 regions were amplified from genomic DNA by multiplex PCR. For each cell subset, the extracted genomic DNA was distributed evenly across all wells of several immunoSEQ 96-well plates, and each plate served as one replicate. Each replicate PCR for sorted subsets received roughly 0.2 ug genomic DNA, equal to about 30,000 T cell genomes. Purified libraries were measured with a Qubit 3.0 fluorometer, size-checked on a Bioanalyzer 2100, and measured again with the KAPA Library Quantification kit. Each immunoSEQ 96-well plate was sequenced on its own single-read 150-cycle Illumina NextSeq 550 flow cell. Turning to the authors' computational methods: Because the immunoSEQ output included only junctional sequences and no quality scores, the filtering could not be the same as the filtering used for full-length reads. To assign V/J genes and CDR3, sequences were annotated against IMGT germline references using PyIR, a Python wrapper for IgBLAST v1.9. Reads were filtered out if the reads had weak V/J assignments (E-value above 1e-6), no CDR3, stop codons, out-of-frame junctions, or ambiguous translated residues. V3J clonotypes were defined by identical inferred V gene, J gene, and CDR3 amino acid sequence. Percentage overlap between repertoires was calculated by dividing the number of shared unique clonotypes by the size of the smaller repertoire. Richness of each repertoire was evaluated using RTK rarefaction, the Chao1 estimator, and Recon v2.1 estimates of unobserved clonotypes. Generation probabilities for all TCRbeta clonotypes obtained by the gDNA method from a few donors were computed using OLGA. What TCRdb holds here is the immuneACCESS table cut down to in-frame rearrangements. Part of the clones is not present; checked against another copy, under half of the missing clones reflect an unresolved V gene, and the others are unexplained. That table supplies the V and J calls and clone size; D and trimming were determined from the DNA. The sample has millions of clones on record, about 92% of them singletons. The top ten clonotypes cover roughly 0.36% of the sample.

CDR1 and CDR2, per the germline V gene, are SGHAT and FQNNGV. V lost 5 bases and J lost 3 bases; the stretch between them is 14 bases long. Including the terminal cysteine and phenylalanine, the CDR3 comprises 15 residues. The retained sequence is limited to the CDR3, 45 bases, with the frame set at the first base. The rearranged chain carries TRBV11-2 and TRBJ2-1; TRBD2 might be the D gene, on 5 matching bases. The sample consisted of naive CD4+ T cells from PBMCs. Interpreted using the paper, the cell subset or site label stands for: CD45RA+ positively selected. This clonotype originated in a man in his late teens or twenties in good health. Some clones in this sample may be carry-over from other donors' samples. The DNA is TGTGCCAGCAGCACACTAGAGGGCGACTACAATGAGCAGTTCTTC. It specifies CASSTLEGDYNEQFF.